The clone carrying this TCR beta chain was seen a handful of times. Its specificity is unknown. Constant-segment primers served in 5'RACE that generated TCR alpha and TCR beta cDNA libraries bearing sample barcodes and UMIs. From the 5' RACE reads, TCRdb called clonotypes with MiXCR, one entry per CDR3 protein. The data contain around 220,000 distinct CDR3 sequences, 16% of them seen just once; the ten biggest clones take up around 3.7%. This entry comes from a study of T-cell memory formation after mild COVID-19. General study results and limits: Clonal second-wave expansions that peaked on day 37 had unconfirmed SARS-CoV-2 specificity. Pre-infection memory harbored some responding clones, suggesting cross-reactive memory joined. While clones contracting from day 15 to 85 were balanced between CD4 and CD8, later expanders leaned CD4+.

V was pared by 5 bases and J by 5 bases, with 12 bases between. From germline, CDR1 is SGHTA and CDR2 FQGNSA. The CDR3 has 14 residues. The TCR originated in a man aged 18 to 30 who had mild COVID-19 (a few samples of this study predate the infection). Cell type and time point are not known. The specimen sequenced was PBMCs or a T cell subset sorted from them (not recorded which). The rearrangement uses TRBV7-2 and TRBJ1-4, with D possibly being TRBD1 (5 bases). The CDR3 DNA is TGTGCCAGCAGCCCCGACAGTAACAATGAAAAACTGTTTTTT. Translating it yields CASSPDSNNEKLFF.